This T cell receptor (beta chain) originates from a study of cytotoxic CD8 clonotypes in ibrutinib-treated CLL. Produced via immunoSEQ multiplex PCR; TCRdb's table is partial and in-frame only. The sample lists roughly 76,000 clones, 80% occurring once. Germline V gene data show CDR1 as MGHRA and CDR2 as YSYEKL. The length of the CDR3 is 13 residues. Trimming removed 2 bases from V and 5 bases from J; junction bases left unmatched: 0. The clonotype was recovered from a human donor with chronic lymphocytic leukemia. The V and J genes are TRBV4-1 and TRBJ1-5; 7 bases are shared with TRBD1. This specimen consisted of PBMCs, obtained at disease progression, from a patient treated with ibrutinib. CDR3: CASSQQGDQPQHF. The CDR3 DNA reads TGCGCCAGCAGCCAACAGGGGGATCAGCCCCAGCATTTT.